One sample yielded the 27 T cell receptor beta chains listed below, sequenced in a study of blood T cell repertoires in COVID-19. Method: immunoSEQ multiplex PCR; TCRdb's copy keeps in-frame clones and lacks some. The data show around 150,000 clones, roughly 90% seen once. Specimen: peripheral blood. All receptors come from a woman in her sixties or seventies with active or convalescent COVID-19.

There are a few counts of this clone. The chain links TRBV3-1 (or the pseudogene TRBV3-2) to TRBJ2-2, with 10 bases lining up with TRBD2. Germline loops: CDR1 LGHDT, CDR2 YNNKEL (reference sequence). V lost 6 bases to trimming and J lost 8 bases; unmatched junction nucleotides: 9. CDR3 size: 15 residues. The CDR3 DNA sequence: TGTGCCAGCAGTCCAAGCGGGGGGGCCGCTGGGGAGCTGTTTTTT. It specifies CASSPSGGAAGELFF.

The V gene is TRBV7-9, the J gene TRBJ2-4, with 10 bases aligning to TRBD1. This CDR3 is 12 amino acids long. The V and J ends lost 6 bases and 12 bases, in that order; junction bases with no gene match: 5. Germline loops: CDR1 SEHNR, CDR2 FQNEAQ (reference sequence). The DNA of the CDR3 is TGTGCCAGCAGAATGACAGGGGGCCCTCAGTACTTC. This gives the protein CASRMTGGPQYF.

The chain recombines TRBV7-2 with TRBJ2-1; maybe TRBD1 (6 bases). Between the trimmed V and J ends, which lost 6 bases and 0 bases, there was a span of 12 bases. The length of the CDR3 is 15 residues. Looked up from germline, CDR1 is SGHTA and CDR2 is FQGNSA. CDR3 bases: TGTGCCAGCAGTCTCAGGGGCACCTCCTACAATGAGCAGTTCTTC. Protein sequence: CASSLRGTSYNEQFF. Full variable domain (rest looked up from reference TRBV7-2 and TRBJ2-1): GAGVSQSPSNKVTEKGKDVELRCDPISGHTALYWYRQSLGQGLEFLIYFQGNSAPDKSGLPSDRFSAERTGGSVSTLTIQRTQQEDSAVYLCASSLRGTSYNEQFFGPGTRLTVL.

The chain combines TRBV9 with TRBJ2-7; the match to TRBD2 covers 8 bases. The CDR3 is 16 residues long. CDR1 is SGDLS, CDR2 YYNGEE, per germline. The J segment lost 5 bases and the V segment lost 4 bases, leaving 14 bases of the junction unmatched. The CDR3 sequence: CASSQGSGGMVNEQYF. As DNA, the CDR3 is TGTGCCAGCAGCCAAGGCTCGGGGGGGATGGTTAACGAGCAGTACTTC.

The chain couples TRBV19 to TRBJ1-6; D is ambiguous. Between the trimmed V and J ends, which lost 9 bases and 7 bases, there was a span of 13 bases. This CDR3 region has 13 residues. Germline values: CDR1 LNHDA, CDR2 SQIVND (reference sequence). The chain's CDR3 is CASSVGSNSPLHF. CDR3 nucleotides: TGTGCCAGCTCAGTCGGGTCGAATTCACCCCTCCACTTT.

The chain couples TRBV6-5 to TRBJ2-3; maybe TRBD2 (5 bases). The CDR3 is 15 residues long. Germline-derived CDR1 and CDR2 are MNHEY and SVGAGI. Trimming pared 4 bases from V and 2 bases from J, leaving 13 bases between. The CDR3 protein is CASSFVVDYTDTQYF. CDR3 in DNA: TGTGCCAGCAGTTTTGTCGTAGACTACACAGATACGCAGTATTTT.

The rearrangement uses TRBV18 and TRBJ2-3, with 9 nucleotides matching TRBD2. There are 16 residues in the CDR3. CDR1 is KGHSH and CDR2 is LQKENI in the germline V gene. V was pared by 5 bases and J by 0 bases, with 6 bases of the junction left unmatched. CDR3 in amino acids: CASSELAGPSTDTQYF. The CDR3 nucleotides are TGTGCCAGCTCAGAGCTAGCGGGACCTAGCACAGATACGCAGTATTTT.

This rearrangement joins TRBV5-5 to TRBJ1-5; 10 bases are a match to TRBD1. The V gene end was trimmed by 0 bases and the J gene end by 6 bases; junction bases not matched to a gene: 0. This CDR3 spans 14 amino acids. Germline assignment: CDR1 SGHKS and CDR2 YYEKEE (reference sequence). CDR3 amino acids: CASSLGTGGQPQHF. The CDR3 DNA is TGTGCCAGCAGCTTGGGGACAGGGGGTCAGCCCCAGCATTTT.

This clone appeared once. J is TRBJ1-6 and V is TRBV25-1; D ambiguous. Germline CDR1 and CDR2: MGHDK and SYGVNS. Trimming took off 2 bases at V and 5 bases at J, with 10 bases between the two ends. CDR3 length: 15 residues. The CDR3 sequence: CASSEGGRNNSPLHF. The DNA of the CDR3 is TGTGCCAGCAGTGAAGGAGGCAGGAATAATTCACCCCTCCACTTT. Full variable domain (rest looked up from reference TRBV25-1 and TRBJ1-6): EADIYQTPRYLVIGTGKKITLECSQTMGHDKMYWYQQDPGMELHLIHYSYGVNSTEKGDLSSESTVSRIRTEHFPLTLESARPSHTSQYLCASSEGGRNNSPLHFGNGTRLTVT.

The rearrangement links TRBV4-1 to TRBJ2-5; 9 positions match TRBD1. V dropped 4 bases and J dropped 5; count of bases not matched to a gene: 8. Germline V gene lookup returns CDR1 MGHRA and CDR2 YSYEKL. There are 15 residues in the CDR3. For the CDR3, the DNA is TGCGCCAGCAGCCGCACAGGGGGCTTAGGGGAGACCCAGTACTTC. It codes for CASSRTGGLGETQYF.

In this sample, this clone turned up a few times. This CDR3 is CASSLTGMNTEAFF. In DNA form, the CDR3 reads TGCGCCAGCAGCCTTACAGGTATGAACACTGAAGCTTTCTTT. V gene TRBV5-1 combines with J gene TRBJ1-1, with a tentative D call TRBD1 (5 bases). Trimming stripped 4 bases from V and 0 bases from J, with 10 bases between. This CDR3 comprises 14 residues. Germline CDR1 reads SGHRS; CDR2 reads YFSETQ.

The chain uses TRBV4-3 and TRBJ1-4, with a tentative D call TRBD1 (6 bases). This CDR3 has 14 amino acids. V lost 1 base and J lost 8, with 11 bases in between. Looked up from germline, CDR1 is LGHNA and CDR2 is YSLEER. CDR3 DNA: TGCGCCAGCAGCCAAGGGGGGGGCAGCGAAAAACTGTTTTTT. Amino acids: CASSQGGGSEKLFF.

This clone came up once. The V gene is TRBV27, the J gene TRBJ2-4, with D unresolved. Trimming left V 2 bases short and J 0 bases short, with 8 bases between. The CDR3 extends over 15 amino acids. Germline lookup yields CDR1 MNHEY and CDR2 SMNVEV (reference sequence). CDR3 in amino acids: CASSLGRLAKNIQYF. In DNA form, the CDR3 reads TGTGCCAGCAGTTTAGGCCGTCTAGCCAAAAACATTCAGTACTTC.

The chain couples TRBV19 to TRBJ1-4; no firm D call. V was clipped by 10 bases and J by 0 bases, with 12 bases between them. The CDR3 is 14 residues long. Germline lookup yields CDR1 LNHDA and CDR2 SQIVND (reference sequence). The CDR3 is CATSPSSTNEKLFF. The DNA for the CDR3 is TGTGCCACCAGTCCCTCATCAACTAATGAAAAACTGTTTTTT.

The V call is TRBV12-3 or TRBV12-4, the J call TRBJ2-7; possibly TRBD1 for D (6 bases). This CDR3 has 13 residues. Deletions cut 5 bases from V and 6 bases from J, with 14 bases between. DNA of the CDR3: TGTGCCAGCAGTCCTCCGGGACATATCGAGCAGTACTTC. As protein: CASSPPGHIEQYF.

The gene calls are TRBV11-2 and TRBJ1-1; weak D call: TRBD1 (6 bases). Trimming removed 1 base from V and 11 bases from J, with 14 bases in between. The CDR3 is 13 amino acids. CDR1 is SGHAT and CDR2 is FQNNGV in the germline V gene. The CDR3 nucleotides are TGTGCCAGCAGCTTAGGGTGGGGGCGTGGGGCTTTCTTT. This encodes CASSLGWGRGAFF.

J is TRBJ2-1 and V is TRBV4-3; 16 bases are shared with TRBD2. Germline CDR1 LGHNA, CDR2 YSLEER. This CDR3 has 17 residues. J was trimmed by 9 bases and V by 3 bases; bases with no gene match: 8. The CDR3: CASSQTGLAGGPSEQFF. The DNA for the CDR3 is TGCGCCAGCAGCCAGACGGGACTAGCGGGGGGGCCGAGTGAGCAGTTCTTC.

A single count supports this clone. Germline and junction disagree at one end, which may indicate a read error. J is TRBJ2-1 and V is TRBV7-7; the match to TRBD1 covers 9 bases. The CDR3 is made up of 15 amino acids. CDR1 SSHAT and CDR2 FNYEAQ come from the germline V gene (reference sequence). The CDR3 DNA follows: TGTGCTAGCAGCTTAGGAGGACAGGGGTACAATGAGCAGTTCTTC. Residues: CASSLGGQGYNEQFF.

The chain employs TRBV7-8 and TRBJ2-3, with D maybe TRBD2 (5 bases). The V end was cut by 2 bases, the J end by 5 bases, with 11 bases between. The CDR3 covers 14 residues. CDR1 and CDR2 (germline): SGHVS, FQNEAQ. DNA of the CDR3: TGTGCCAGCAGCTTAAGAGGGAAGGAAGATACGCAGTATTTT. This encodes CASSLRGKEDTQYF.

The chain links TRBV30 to TRBJ2-2, with 10 bases that match TRBD2. J was trimmed by 8 bases and V by 3 bases; bases with no gene match: 6. The CDR3 runs 14 residues. Germline V lookup: CDR1 GTSNPN, CDR2 SVGIG (reference sequence). The CDR3 region is CAWSRGTSAGELFF. The CDR3, as DNA: TGTGCCTGGAGCCGGGGGACTAGCGCTGGGGAGCTGTTTTTT.

CDR3 DNA sequence: TGCAGCGTTGAAGAACAGTTCATGAACACTGAAGCTTTCTTT. The encoded protein is CSVEEQFMNTEAFF. The gene calls are TRBV29-1 and TRBJ1-1; the D is unclear. Trimming removed 0 bases at V and 0 bases at J, with 8 bases between. CDR3 length: 14 residues. The germline V gene encodes CDR1 SQVTM and CDR2 ANQGSEA.

This chain uses TRBV29-1 with TRBJ1-4, with no clear D. V lost 7 bases, J lost 8 bases, and 11 bases lay in between. CDR1 and CDR2 (germline): SQVTM, ANQGSEA. The CDR3 has 11 residues. CDR3 region: CSAELSEKLFF. CDR3 nucleotide sequence: TGCAGCGCAGAACTCTCGGAAAAACTGTTTTTT. Full variable domain (rest looked up from reference TRBV29-1 and TRBJ1-4): SAVISQKPSRDICQRGTSLTIQCQVDSQVTMMFWYRQQPGQSLTLIATANQGSEATYESGFVIDKFPISRPNLTFSTLTVSNMSPEDSSIYLCSAELSEKLFFGSGTQLSVL.

This clone turned up a few times. The chain couples TRBV18 to TRBJ2-7; possibly TRBD2 for D (6 bases). Germline V gene sequence: CDR1 KGHSH, CDR2 LQKENI. V was cut by 5 bases and J by 4 bases, with 15 bases left in between. There are 14 residues in the CDR3. CDR3 sequence (DNA): TGTGCCAGCTCATCCCCGGGACGGGGGTACGAGCAGTACTTC. Translated: CASSSPGRGYEQYF.

CDR3 sequence reads: CASSLQGWDTEAFF. The CDR3 region has the DNA TGCGCCAGCAGCTTGCAGGGATGGGACACTGAAGCTTTCTTT. J is TRBJ1-1 and V is TRBV5-1; maybe TRBD1 (5 bases). This CDR3 spans 14 amino acids. Germline CDR1 SGHRS, CDR2 YFSETQ. Trimming cost V 1 base and J 3 bases, with 10 bases left between them.

Here the CDR3 DNA reads TGTGCCAGCAGTGTACAGCGGGGTCCCCTCTACGAGCAGTACTTC. This translates into CASSVQRGPLYEQYF. The chain joins TRBV2 to TRBJ2-7, with 7 bases fitting TRBD2. CDR3 size: 15 residues. Germline V lookup: CDR1 SNHLY, CDR2 FYNNEI. Losses at the gene ends were 4 bases for V and 3 bases for J; bases not matched to a gene: 9. Variable domain in full (rest from reference TRBV2 and TRBJ2-7): EPEVTQTPSHQVTQMGQEVILRCVPISNHLYFYWYRQILGQKVEFLVSFYNNEISEKSEIFDDQFSVERPDGSNFTLKIRSTKLEDSAMYFCASSVQRGPLYEQYFGPGTRLTVT.

The chain combines TRBV9 with TRBJ1-1; 7 positions match TRBD1. This CDR3 has 14 residues. In germline, CDR1 is SGDLS, CDR2 YYNGEE. The V and J ends lost 4 bases and 2 bases, in that order; junction bases with no gene match: 5. The CDR3 DNA is TGTGCCAGCAGCCTGGGACAGCTAAACACTGAAGCTTTCTTT. It encodes CASSLGQLNTEAFF.

This sequence joins TRBV18 and TRBJ2-5; TRBD2 is a possible D gene (6 bases). Trimming left V 6 bases short and J 5 bases short, with 10 bases between. This CDR3 region has 12 residues. Germline CDR1 KGHSH, CDR2 LQKENI. This CDR3 is CASSSGRETQYF. The CDR3 DNA is TGTGCCAGCTCCTCAGGGAGGGAGACCCAGTACTTC.